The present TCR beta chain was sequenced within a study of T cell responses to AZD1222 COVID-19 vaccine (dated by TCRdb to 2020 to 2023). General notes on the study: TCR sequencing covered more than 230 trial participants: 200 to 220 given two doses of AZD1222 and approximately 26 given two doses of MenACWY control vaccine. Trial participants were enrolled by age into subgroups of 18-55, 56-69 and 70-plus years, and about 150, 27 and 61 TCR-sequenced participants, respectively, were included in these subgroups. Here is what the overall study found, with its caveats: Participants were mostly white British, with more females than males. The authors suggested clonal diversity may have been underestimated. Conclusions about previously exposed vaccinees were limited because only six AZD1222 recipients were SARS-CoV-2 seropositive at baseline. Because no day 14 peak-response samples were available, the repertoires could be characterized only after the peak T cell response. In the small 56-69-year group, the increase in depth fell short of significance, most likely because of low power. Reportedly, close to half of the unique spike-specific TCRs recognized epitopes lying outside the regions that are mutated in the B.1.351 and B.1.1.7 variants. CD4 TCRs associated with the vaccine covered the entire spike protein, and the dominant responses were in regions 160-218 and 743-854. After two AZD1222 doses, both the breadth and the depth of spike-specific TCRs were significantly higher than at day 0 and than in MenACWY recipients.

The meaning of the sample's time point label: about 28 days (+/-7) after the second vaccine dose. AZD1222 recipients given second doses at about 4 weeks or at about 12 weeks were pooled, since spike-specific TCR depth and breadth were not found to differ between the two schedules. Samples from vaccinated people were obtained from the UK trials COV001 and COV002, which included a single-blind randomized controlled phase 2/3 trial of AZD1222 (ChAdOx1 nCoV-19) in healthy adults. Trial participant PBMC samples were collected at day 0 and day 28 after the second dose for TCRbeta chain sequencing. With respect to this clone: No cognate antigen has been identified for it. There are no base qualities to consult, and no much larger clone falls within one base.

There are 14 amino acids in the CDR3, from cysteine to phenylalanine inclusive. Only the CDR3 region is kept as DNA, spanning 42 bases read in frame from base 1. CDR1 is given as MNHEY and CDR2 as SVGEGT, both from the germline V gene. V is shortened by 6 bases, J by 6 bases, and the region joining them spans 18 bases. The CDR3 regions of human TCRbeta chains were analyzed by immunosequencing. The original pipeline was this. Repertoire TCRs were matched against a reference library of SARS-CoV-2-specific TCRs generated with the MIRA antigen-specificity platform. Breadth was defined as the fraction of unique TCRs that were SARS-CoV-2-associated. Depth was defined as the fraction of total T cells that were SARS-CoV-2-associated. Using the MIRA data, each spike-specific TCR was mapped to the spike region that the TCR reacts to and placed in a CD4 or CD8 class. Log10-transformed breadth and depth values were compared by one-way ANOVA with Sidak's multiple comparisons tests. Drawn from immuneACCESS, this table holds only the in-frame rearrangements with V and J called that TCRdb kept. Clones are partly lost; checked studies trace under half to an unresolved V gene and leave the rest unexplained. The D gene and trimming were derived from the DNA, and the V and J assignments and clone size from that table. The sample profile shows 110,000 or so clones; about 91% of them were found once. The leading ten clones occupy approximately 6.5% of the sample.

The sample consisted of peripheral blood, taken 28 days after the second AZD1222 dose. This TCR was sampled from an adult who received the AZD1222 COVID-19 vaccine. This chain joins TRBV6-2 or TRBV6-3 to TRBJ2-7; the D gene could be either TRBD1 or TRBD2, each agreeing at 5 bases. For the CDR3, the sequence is CASSRLGEMGEQYF. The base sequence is TGTGCCAGCAGCCGGTTGGGGGAAATGGGCGAGCAGTACTTC.